This T cell receptor (beta chain) was sequenced in a study of Ad26.COV2.S vaccination and SARS-CoV-2 variants. The overall study: The donor was enrolled in the Ad26.COV2.S arm of the COV1001 trial. Ad26.COV2.S, an intramuscular injection, was given once or twice 56 days apart.

Here immunoSEQ multiplex PCR was the method, and the copy in TCRdb shows in-frame clones only, minus some. This sample yields roughly 250,000 clones, of which approximately 90% are seen a single time; about 2.7% belongs to the top ten. This sample's treatment: around 19 received Ad26.COV2.S at low or high dose, single or two shots; 5 received placebo; per-sample allocation not given. Samples analyzed were those drawn on day 63 after the first vaccine or placebo injection. Regarding the study as a whole: Breadth and depth estimates from TCRs may understate total T cell responses. Considerable breadth of spike-specific CD8+ and CD4+ T cell responses has reportedly been documented following vaccination.

This CDR3 contains 15 residues. Germline loops: CDR1 SEHNR, CDR2 FQNEAQ (reference sequence). V lost 4 bases and J 4 bases, leaving 14 bases between the germline ends. This clone appeared a few times. No antigen is known for it. The sequence was collected from a person aged 18-65 years who received the Ad26.COV2.S COVID-19 vaccine or a placebo. This chain connects TRBV7-9 to TRBJ1-3, with D possibly being TRBD1 (5 bases). The input for sequencing was peripheral blood, taken in a trial of Ad26.COV2.S vaccine versus placebo. CDR3 coding DNA: TGTGCCAGCAGCTCGTTAAGGGGAACAGGAAACACCATATATTTT. It yields the protein CASSSLRGTGNTIYF. The complete variable domain, with remaining parts taken from reference TRBV7-9 and TRBJ1-3, reads DTGVSQNPRHKITKRGQNVTFRCDPISEHNRLYWYRQTLGQGPEFLTYFQNEAQLEKSRLLSDRFSAERPKGSFSTLEIQRTEQGDSAMYLCASSSLRGTGNTIYFGEGSWLTVV.